The 20 T cell receptor beta chains in this list originate from one sample, sequenced in a study of T cells in Graves' hyperthyroidism and ophthalmopathy. Researchers amplified the TCR beta CDR3 regions from RNA transcripts. HTBI primers were the set used in a first-round RT-PCR of the TCR CDR3. TCRdb re-analysed the multiplex PCR reads in MiXCR, keeping a single row per CDR3 protein. Here the sample spans some 720,000 distinct CDR3 sequences, about 16% being singletons. Sample: blood. The receptor source for this set is a man aged 18 to 30 with Graves' hyperthyroidism.

This clonotype was picked up many times. The genes are TRBV7-9 and TRBJ2-7, with no clear D. This CDR3 contains 14 residues. The V gene's germline CDR1 is SEHNR and CDR2 FQNEAQ (reference sequence). V was pared by 5 bases and J by 7 bases, with 18 bases between. The CDR3 DNA is TGTGCCAGCAGCCCCACCACAACGTCGAGTGAGCAGTACTTC. This sequence encodes CASSPTTTSSEQYF.

The chain links TRBV3-1 to TRBJ2-4; 10 nucleotides agree with TRBD1. J lost 7 bases, V lost 2 bases, and 5 bases had no gene match. Per germline, CDR1 LGHDT and CDR2 YNNKEL (reference sequence). The CDR3 loop spans 15 amino acids. The CDR3 nucleotides read TGTGCCAGCAGCCAACTCCCGGGACAGGGGAACATTCAGTACTTC. This gives the protein CASSQLPGQGNIQYF.

This clonotype was picked up one time. J is TRBJ2-7 and V is TRBV3-1, with 8 nucleotides matching TRBD2. CDR3 length: 16 amino acids. Germline lookup yields CDR1 LGHDT and CDR2 YNNKEL (reference sequence). The trim removed 4 bases at V and 3 bases at J, leaving 11 bases unmatched. CDR3 bases: TGTGCCAGCAGCCCCGGGAGCGGGAGCCCCGACTACGAGCAGTACTTC. This gives the protein CASSPGSGSPDYEQYF.

This clonotype was counted a few times. V usage is TRBV4-1 and J usage is TRBJ2-7, with D perhaps matching TRBD1 (6 bases). Trimming left V 2 bases short and J 4 bases short, with 9 bases between. CDR3 length: 13 amino acids. The germline V gene has CDR1 MGHRA and CDR2 YSYEKL. The CDR3 DNA follows: TGCGCCAGCAGCCAACCTGGACAGTACGAGCAGTACTTC. Protein sequence: CASSQPGQYEQYF.

This clonotype was counted at least ten times. The chain recombines TRBV28 with TRBJ2-7; D is possibly TRBD1 or TRBD2 (5 bases each). CDR3 length: 14 residues. Germline V CDR1 and CDR2: MDHEN, SYDVKM. Trimming left V 3 bases short and J 2 bases short, with 11 bases between. The CDR3 coding sequence is TGTGCCAGCAGTTTTGGAAGGGACGCCTACGAGCAGTACTTC. Translating it yields CASSFGRDAYEQYF.

This chain uses TRBV28 with TRBJ2-1; 14 bases are a match to TRBD2. V lost 2 bases, J lost 0 bases, and 6 bases stayed unmatched. The CDR3 is made up of 19 amino acids. CDR1 and CDR2 from the germline V gene are MDHEN and SYDVKM. DNA of the CDR3: TGTGCCAGCAGTTTACGGACTAGCGGGAGGAAGGGCTCCTACAATGAGCAGTTCTTC. It is translated as CASSLRTSGRKGSYNEQFF.

This clonotype came up many times. The chain is built from TRBV28 and TRBJ2-2; 9 bases match TRBD1. This CDR3 is 17 amino acids long. Germline V CDR1 and CDR2: MDHEN, SYDVKM. The J segment lost 0 bases and the V segment lost 5 bases, leaving 7 bases of the junction unmatched. CDR3: CASSPHGTGPNTGELFF. In DNA, the CDR3 is TGTGCCAGCAGTCCCCATGGGACAGGGCCGAACACCGGGGAGCTGTTTTTT. The full variable domain, completed using reference TRBV28 and TRBJ2-2, is DVKVTQSSRYLVKRTGEKVFLECVQDMDHENMFWYRQDPGLGLRLIYFSYDVKMKEKGDIPEGYSVSREKKERFSLILESASTNQTSMYLCASSPHGTGPNTGELFFGEGSRLTVL.

This chain links TRBV15 with TRBJ2-4, with TRBD1 matching 9 bases. CDR1 and CDR2 from the germline V gene are LNHNV and YYDKDF (reference sequence). The CDR3 length is 16 residues. Losses at the gene ends were 5 bases for V and 8 bases for J; bases not matched to a gene: 13. CDR3 region: CATSGGTGRSWDIQYF. CDR3 sequence (DNA): TGTGCCACCAGCGGTGGGACAGGGAGGTCTTGGGACATTCAGTACTTC. Using reference TRBV15 and TRBJ2-4 for the parts outside the CDR3, the full variable domain is DAMVIQNPRYQVTQFGKPVTLSCSQTLNHNVMYWYQQKSSQAPKLLFHYYDKDFNNEADTPDNFQSRRPNTSFCFLDIRSPGLGDTAMYLCATSGGTGRSWDIQYFGAGTRLSVL.

The chain couples TRBV30 to TRBJ2-3, with TRBD2 matching over 8 bases. CDR1 and CDR2 from the germline V gene are GTSNPN and SVGIG (reference sequence). Losses at the gene ends were 3 bases for V and 5 bases for J; bases not matched to a gene: 10. This CDR3 comprises 15 residues. The CDR3 region has the DNA TGTGCCTGGAGCTGGGGGGCGGGAGGAGTAGATACGCAGTATTTT. This sequence encodes CAWSWGAGGVDTQYF. Drawing the rest from reference TRBV30 and TRBJ2-3, the complete variable domain is SQTIHQWPATLVQPVGSPLSLECTVEGTSNPNLYWYRQAAGRGLQLLFYSVGIGQISSEVPQNLSASRPQDRQFILSSKKLLLSDSGFYLCAWSWGAGGVDTQYFGPGTRLTVL.

This clonotype was seen repeatedly, ten times or more. This chain connects TRBV7-2 to TRBJ2-1; no reliable D call. V lost 1 base and J lost 8, with 12 bases in between. The CDR3 has 14 amino acids. Germline V gives CDR1 SGHTA, CDR2 FQGNSA. The CDR3 region is CASSLEEWADEQFF. In DNA, the CDR3 is TGTGCCAGCAGCTTAGAGGAATGGGCCGATGAGCAGTTCTTC.

This clonotype was observed many times. The chain joins TRBV5-1 to TRBJ2-7; D remains unclear. V lost 3 bases and J lost 6, with 13 bases in between. CDR3 length: 13 amino acids. Germline CDR1 reads SGHRS; CDR2 reads YFSETQ. The DNA of the CDR3 is TGCGCCAGCAGCTACCTCGGACCCTCCGAGCAGTACTTC. Protein: CASSYLGPSEQYF.

The chain has TRBV27 and TRBJ2-3; TRBD2 is a possible D gene (6 bases). There are 13 residues in the CDR3. Germline CDR1 MNHEY, CDR2 SMNVEV (reference sequence). V was pared by 3 bases and J by 6 bases, with 10 bases between. This CDR3 is CASSFSGDDTQYF. In nucleotides, the CDR3 is TGTGCCAGCAGTTTCTCGGGGGACGATACGCAGTATTTT.

The sample holds many counts of this clonotype. V usage is TRBV2 and J usage is TRBJ1-5, with a weak D call TRBD1 (6 bases). The CDR3 consists of 13 residues. Trimming took off 3 bases at V and 6 bases at J, with 9 bases between the two ends. CDR1 is SNHLY and CDR2 is FYNNEI in the germline V gene. The CDR3 nucleotides read TGTGCCAGCAGTGAGACAGGAGGTCAGCCCCAGCATTTT. It translates to CASSETGGQPQHF.

This clonotype was counted between two and nine times. V and J are TRBV7-3 and TRBJ2-3, with 10 bases identical to TRBD1. The CDR3 has 20 amino acids. Germline V gene sequence: CDR1 SGHTA, CDR2 FQGTGA. Trimming at V came to 5 bases and at J to 5 bases, leaving 22 bases not matched to a gene. This CDR3 is CASSHAGTGVVAGSRDTQYF. CDR3 nucleotides: TGTGCCAGCAGCCACGCCGGGACAGGGGTGGTAGCGGGGTCCCGAGATACGCAGTATTTT. Full variable domain (remainder filled in from reference TRBV7-3 and TRBJ2-3): GAGVSQTPSNKVTEKGKYVELRCDPISGHTALYWYRQSLGQGPEFLIYFQGTGAADDSGLPNDRFFAVRPEGSVSTLKIQRTERGDSAVYLCASSHAGTGVVAGSRDTQYFGPGTRLTVL.

In its sample, this clonotype was seen many times. V gene TRBV29-1 combines with J gene TRBJ2-1; 9 bases line up with TRBD2. The CDR3 sequence is 16 residues long. Trimming at V came to 0 bases and at J to 5 bases, leaving 8 bases not matched to a gene. Germline lookup yields CDR1 SQVTM and CDR2 ANQGSEA. The CDR3 is CSVEESRPSGNNEQFF. The CDR3 DNA sequence: TGCAGCGTTGAAGAGTCGCGGCCTAGCGGGAACAATGAGCAGTTCTTC.

This clonotype was detected only a few times. This chain links TRBV5-6 with TRBJ2-6; D may be TRBD2 (6 bases). V was clipped by 0 bases and J by 0 bases, with 7 bases between them. The CDR3 has 16 amino acids. Germline CDR1 and CDR2: SGHDT and YYEEEE. The CDR3: CASSLAGGSGANVLTF. The CDR3 DNA is TGTGCCAGCAGCTTGGCCGGGGGCTCTGGGGCCAACGTCCTGACTTTC. The full variable domain, in which reference TRBV5-6 and TRBJ2-6 provide the parts outside the CDR3, is DAGVTQSPTHLIKTRGQQVTLRCSPKSGHDTVSWYQQALGQGPQFIFQYYEEEERQRGNFPDRFSGHQFPNYSSELNVNALLLGDSALYLCASSLAGGSGANVLTFGAGSRLTVL.

The rearrangement joins TRBV29-1 to TRBJ2-1; 12 bases match TRBD2. The CDR3 has 15 amino acids. The junction had 7 bases not matched to a gene; V was cut back by 6 bases and J by 4 bases. In germline, CDR1 is SQVTM, CDR2 ANQGSEA. The CDR3 region is CSVERLAGVYNEQFF. As DNA, the CDR3 is TGCAGCGTCGAGAGACTAGCGGGAGTATACAATGAGCAGTTCTTC.

The V and J genes are TRBV7-9 and TRBJ2-2; D is perhaps TRBD2 (5 bases). V was cut by 5 bases and J by 1 base, with 11 bases left in between. The V gene's germline CDR1 is SEHNR and CDR2 FQNEAQ (reference sequence). The CDR3 is 15 residues long. The CDR3: CASSKDSQNTGELFF. CDR3 nucleotides: TGTGCCAGCAGCAAGGACTCTCAGAACACCGGGGAGCTGTTTTTT.

This clonotype was observed a handful of times. J is TRBJ1-4 and V is TRBV4-1; 7 nucleotides align to TRBD1. V shed 1 base and J 8 bases; nucleotides not matched to a gene: 7. This CDR3 region has 15 residues. CDR1 MGHRA and CDR2 YSYEKL come from the germline V gene. This CDR3 reads CASSQAGQGVEKLFF. CDR3 nucleotide sequence: TGCGCCAGCAGCCAAGCGGGGCAGGGGGTGGAAAAACTGTTTTTT.

The chain has TRBV25-1 and TRBJ2-5; the match to TRBD2 covers 10 bases. The junction had 11 bases not matched to a gene; V was cut back by 5 bases and J by 2 bases. This CDR3 contains 17 residues. CDR1 is MGHDK, CDR2 SYGVNS, per germline. As DNA, the CDR3 is TGTGCCAGCAGTCTTGGAAGGATAGCGGGAGGTCAAGAGACCCAGTACTTC. Encoded protein: CASSLGRIAGGQETQYF.